Listed below are T cell receptor beta chains from one sample, sequenced in a study of OX40 agonist ivuxolimab in advanced cancers. Some clones are missing from TCRdb's copy, which holds only in-frame ones; the method was immunoSEQ multiplex PCR. The repertoire holds 90,000 to 100,000 clones, with 85% to 90% as singletons. Sample: CD4+ or CD8+ T cells sorted from blood, taken in a trial of the OX40 agonist ivuxolimab. The receptors here all came from an adult with an advanced solid tumor such as melanoma, head and neck, liver or kidney cancer. CDR3s leave out the opening cysteine and the closing phenylalanine or tryptophan. A D gene is named only where the DNA matches it firmly. Clone sizes are given selectively: once, few, many, or a class where the clone is expanded.

.	TRBV19	TRBJ2-5	.	ASSIGGKKTQY
.	TRBV7-9	TRBJ1-5	.	ASSLGLGDISNQPQH
.	TRBV5-1	TRBJ2-5	.	ASSLNRAPQETQY
.	TRBV7-3	TRBJ1-2	.	ASSLYERGGYT
.	TRBV7-3	TRBJ2-2	TRBD2	ASSNPRGGENTGELF
.	TRBV6-5	TRBJ1-3	.	ASSTSPGNTIY
.	TRBV7-2	TRBJ1-5	.	ASSLTGRQPQH
.	TRBV7-8	TRBJ2-1	TRBD2	ASRYTGRVF
once	TRBV14	TRBJ1-1	.	ASSQLTGSYTEAF
.	TRBV7-6	TRBJ2-5	.	ASSLSRDETQY
.	TRBV19	TRBJ2-2	TRBD1	ASSIARDSLVGELF
few	TRBV2	TRBJ1-5	TRBD1	ASSWGQGSQPQH
.	TRBV5-1	TRBJ2-1	TRBD1	ASDPGQGSYNEQF
.	TRBV7-2	TRBJ1-4	TRBD1	ASSFQGQGSEKLF
.	TRBV7-9	TRBJ2-3	TRBD1	ASSSHRGSSTDTQY
.	TRBV7-6	TRBJ2-2	.	ASSLGTANTGELF
once	TRBV28	TRBJ1-2	TRBD1	ASRMGQKFFVYT
.	TRBV19	TRBJ1-1	.	ASSILMNTEAF
once	TRBV19	TRBJ2-1	.	ASSVPGPPL
.	TRBV2	TRBJ1-5	.	ASSEATLNQPQH
.	TRBV5-4	TRBJ2-1	TRBD2	ASSPRTAGGPGEQF
.	TRBV7-6	TRBJ2-7	.	ASSLNYGEQY
.	TRBV7-2	TRBJ2-1	.	ASSLEDGAYNEQF
.	TRBV7-2	TRBJ2-2	TRBD2	ASSGSAGQNTGELF
.	TRBV10-3	TRBJ2-3	TRBD2	AIREAGTTDTQY
once	TRBV5-4	TRBJ2-2	TRBD2	ASSLSGANTGELF
.	TRBV6-1	TRBJ1-3	TRBD1	ASSGTGRDTIY
.	TRBV2	TRBJ2-2	.	ASSENPINTGELF
.	TRBV7-8	TRBJ1-1	.	ASSLARGEAF
.	TRBV10-3	TRBJ2-1	.	AISEAQDSGNEQF
.	TRBV28	TRBJ2-3	.	AVAPRLAWSDTQY
.	TRBV25-1	TRBJ1-5	.	ASRGQDGQPQH
once	TRBV9	TRBJ2-3	.	ASSVEPSTDTQY
.	TRBV7-2	TRBJ1-2	.	ASSLATTADYGYT
.	TRBV5-1	TRBJ1-2	TRBD1	ASSLDRVKRASGYT
once	TRBV7-3	TRBJ2-1	TRBD2	ASSPSGAAGNEQF
.	TRBV5-1	TRBJ2-7	TRBD1	ASSLALGQGEEY
.	TRBV7-8	TRBJ2-1	TRBD2	ASSPRLAGIGWGEQF
.	TRBV7-2	TRBJ2-1	.	ASSLVGGDSLYNEQF
.	TRBV7-2	TRBJ2-2	.	ASSLVGDTGELF
.	TRBV15	TRBJ2-7	.	ATSRGFGGGRNYEQY
.	TRBV28	TRBJ2-1	.	ASSLQGLGLNNEQF
.	TRBV13	TRBJ1-1	.	ASSVSGRYTEAF
.	TRBV19	TRBJ2-3	TRBD2	ASSIGEGADTQY
.	TRBV27	TRBJ2-7	.	ASSLRLTRSYEQY
once	TRBV6-5	TRBJ1-1	.	ASIPDSSYEAF
once	TRBV25-1	TRBJ2-7	TRBD1	ASSESGTGTDYEQY
.	TRBV5-1	TRBJ2-2	.	ASSLAPASTGELF
few	TRBV6-6	TRBJ1-4	TRBD1	AGGGDREVTNEKLF
.	TRBV5-1	TRBJ2-3	.	ASSPSLNTDTQY
.	TRBV5-1	TRBJ2-1	TRBD2	ASSYFLAGEGSEQF
.	TRBV5-4	TRBJ2-3	TRBD1	ASSWGQGGSPQY
.	TRBV18	TRBJ2-7	.	ASSPGGGDSYEQY
.	TRBV13	TRBJ2-1	.	ASRETDYNEQF
.	TRBV14	TRBJ1-2	TRBD1	ASSQGGTGVYGYT
few	TRBV7-2	TRBJ2-7	TRBD2	ASSSGTSYYEQY
.	TRBV6-5	TRBJ2-5	TRBD2	ASSAGVAGGETQY
.	TRBV5-1	TRBJ1-1	.	ASREDLLTEAF
.	TRBV7-9	TRBJ1-2	.	ASSLIGQIGYT
once	TRBV28	TRBJ2-7	.	ASRTQGGEQY